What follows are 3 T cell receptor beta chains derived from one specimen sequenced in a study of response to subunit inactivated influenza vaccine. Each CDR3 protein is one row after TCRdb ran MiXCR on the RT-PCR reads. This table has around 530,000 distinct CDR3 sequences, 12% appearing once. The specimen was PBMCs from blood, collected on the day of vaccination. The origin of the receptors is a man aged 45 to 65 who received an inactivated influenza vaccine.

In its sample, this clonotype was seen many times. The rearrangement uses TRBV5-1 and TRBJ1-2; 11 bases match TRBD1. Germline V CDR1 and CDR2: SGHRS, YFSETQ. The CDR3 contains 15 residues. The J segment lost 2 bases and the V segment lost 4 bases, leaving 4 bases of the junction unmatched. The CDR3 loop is CASSDGQGANYGYTF. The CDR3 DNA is TGCGCCAGCAGCGATGGACAGGGGGCGAACTATGGCTACACCTTC. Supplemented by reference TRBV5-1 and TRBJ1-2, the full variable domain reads KAGVTQTPRYLIKTRGQQVTLSCSPISGHRSVSWYQQTPGQGLQFLFEYFSETQRNKGNFPGRFSGRQFSNSRSEMNVSTLELGDSALYLCASSDGQGANYGYTFGSGTRLTVV.

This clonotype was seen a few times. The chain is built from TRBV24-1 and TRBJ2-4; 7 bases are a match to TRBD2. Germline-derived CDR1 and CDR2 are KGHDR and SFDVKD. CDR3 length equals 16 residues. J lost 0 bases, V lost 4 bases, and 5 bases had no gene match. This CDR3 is CATSDPSGTAKNIQYF. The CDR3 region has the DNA TGTGCCACCAGTGACCCTAGCGGCACAGCCAAAAACATTCAGTACTTC.

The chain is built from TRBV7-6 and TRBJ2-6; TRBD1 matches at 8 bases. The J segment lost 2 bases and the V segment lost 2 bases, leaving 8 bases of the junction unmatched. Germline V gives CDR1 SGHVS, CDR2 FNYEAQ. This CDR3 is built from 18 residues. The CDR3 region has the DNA TGTGCCAGCAGCTTAACCCCGGAGGGACAGGCTGGGGCCAACGTCCTGACTTTC. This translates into CASSLTPEGQAGANVLTF.